This entry describes one TCR beta chain. Its antigen remains unidentified. The data stem from a study of T cell responses to AZD1222 COVID-19 vaccine. Overall study: Second-dose intervals near 4 or 12 weeks were combined.

Between the trimmed V and J ends, which lost 1 base and 1 base, there was a span of 7 bases. From germline, CDR1 is SGHAT and CDR2 FQNNGV. This CDR3 is 14 amino acids long. The assay was immunoSEQ multiplex PCR, and TCRdb's table has in-frame clones only and misses some. This table holds 100,000 to 150,000 clones, around 92% found once. Study outcomes and limitations: Donors were mostly white British, more females; clonal diversity possibly underestimated. Baseline serology detected seropositivity in only a handful of AZD1222 recipients. Two AZD1222 administrations were followed by greater Spike-specific TCR breadth and depth.

V and J are TRBV11-2 and TRBJ1-1, with a possible D match to TRBD1 (5 bases). The receptor comes from an adult in good health. The sequencing used peripheral blood, collected on day 0 of AZD1222 vaccination. CDR3 sequence: CASSLATANTEAFF. DNA for the CDR3: TGTGCCAGCAGCTTAGCGACAGCGAACACTGAAGCTTTCTTT.